This T cell receptor (beta chain) was captured by sequencing in a study of TIL therapy for anti-PD-1-resistant metastatic lung cancer. The libraries were made with immunoSEQ v3. Here immunoSEQ multiplex PCR was the method, and the copy in TCRdb shows in-frame clones only, minus some. The sample holds several thousand clones; about 66% are singletons and the top ten take approximately 15%. The time point is: pre-treatment sample, taken before nivolumab and TIL therapy. Tumor tissue came from excised metastases, mostly pleural nodules or supraclavicular lymph nodes. The sample was tumor tissue, taken at baseline. This TCR derives from a person between 25 and 80 years old with non-small cell lung cancer.

CDR3 bases: TGTGCCAGCAGCGCCAAGTGGGCGAACACTGAAGCTTTCTTT. This gives the protein CASSAKWANTEAFF. The rearrangement uses TRBV9 and TRBJ1-1; D ambiguous. This CDR3 has 14 residues. From germline, CDR1 is SGDLS and CDR2 YYNGEE. V lost 3 bases and J lost 1, with 10 bases in between.